This T cell receptor (beta chain) was captured by sequencing in a study of T cells in Graves' hyperthyroidism and ophthalmopathy. Amplified TCR beta CDR3 regions came from RNA transcripts. An initial round of RT-PCR targeting the TCR CDR3 relied on the HTBI primer set. TCRdb recomputed calls from the multiplex PCR reads with MiXCR, one row per CDR3 protein. This table has roughly 400,000 distinct CDR3 sequences, about 14% appearing once. PBMCs came from 10 ml fresh peripheral blood. This clonotype was seen at least ten times. V was pared by 5 bases and J by 7 bases, with 20 bases between. Per germline, CDR1 MNHNS and CDR2 SASEGT. This CDR3 is built from 15 residues.

The sequenced material came from blood. The source is a man over 45 with Graves' ophthalmopathy. This chain uses TRBV6-1 with TRBJ1-2, with no clear D. DNA of the CDR3: TGTGCCAGCAGTTCACCCGTAGGCCACGCCGGTGGCTACACCTTC. It yields the protein CASSSPVGHAGGYTF.